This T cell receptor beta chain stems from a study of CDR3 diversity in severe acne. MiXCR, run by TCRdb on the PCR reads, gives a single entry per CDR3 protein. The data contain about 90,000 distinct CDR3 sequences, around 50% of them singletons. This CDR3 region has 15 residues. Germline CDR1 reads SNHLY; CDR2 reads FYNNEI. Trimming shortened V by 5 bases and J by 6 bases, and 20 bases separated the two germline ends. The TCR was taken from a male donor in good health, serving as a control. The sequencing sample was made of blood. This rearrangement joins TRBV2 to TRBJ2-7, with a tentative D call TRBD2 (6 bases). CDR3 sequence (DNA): TGTGCCAGCAGTATTTGGAGGGGTTCGCCTACCGAGCAGTACTTC. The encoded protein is CASSIWRGSPTEQYF.